These 13 T cell receptor beta chains share one sample of origin, sequenced in a study of T cells in Graves' hyperthyroidism and ophthalmopathy. Amplification yielded TCR beta CDR3 regions, with RNA transcripts as the source. TCR CDR3 regions were first amplified by RT-PCR with HTBI primers. TCRdb ran MiXCR on the multiplex PCR reads and lists one entry per CDR3 protein. The sample comprises a few hundred thousand distinct CDR3 sequences, around 20% of which are singletons, and about 50% rests with the top ten. The material sequenced was blood. These receptors all stem from a woman aged 45-59 years with Graves' hyperthyroidism.

The gene calls are TRBV6-5 and TRBJ1-3; no clear D. The germline CDR1 and CDR2 sequences are MNHEY and SVGAGI. Trimming shortened V by 2 bases and J by 5 bases, and 22 bases separated the two germline ends. This CDR3 spans 18 amino acids. CDR3 loop: CASSYSRTGLVKRNTIYF. For the CDR3, the DNA is TGTGCCAGCAGTTACAGTCGGACCGGGTTGGTAAAACGAAACACCATATATTTT.

As DNA, the CDR3 is TGCAGTGCGACCGGGACGGTTTATAGCAATCAGCCCCAGCATTTT. Translated, it gives CSATGTVYSNQPQHF. The rearrangement uses TRBV20-1 and TRBJ1-5; tentative D call: TRBD1 (5 bases). Trimming stripped 6 bases from V and 0 bases from J, with 15 bases between. The CDR3 consists of 15 residues. CDR1 DFQATT and CDR2 SNEGSKA come from the germline V gene (reference sequence).

This clonotype showed up many times. The V gene is TRBV5-1, the J gene TRBJ2-6; perhaps TRBD2 as D (6 bases). The germline CDR1 and CDR2 sequences are SGHRS and YFSETQ. Trimming removed 2 bases at V and 3 bases at J, with 9 bases between. This CDR3 has 15 residues. The CDR3 here is CASSLGGVGANVLTF. CDR3 nucleotides: TGCGCCAGCAGCTTAGGAGGGGTTGGGGCCAACGTCCTGACTTTC.

This clonotype was observed at least ten times. CDR3 DNA: TGCAGTGCTAGAGGGACTAGCGGGAGTGCCAGGCATGAGCAGTTCTTC. It specifies CSARGTSGSARHEQFF. The J gene is TRBJ2-1, the V gene TRBV20-1, with 13 nucleotides matching TRBD2. Per the germline V gene, CDR1 is DFQATT and CDR2 is SNEGSKA (reference sequence). CDR3 size: 16 residues. The J segment lost 8 bases and the V segment lost 1 base, leaving 8 bases of the junction unmatched.

The chain combines TRBV6-1 with TRBJ2-2; 7 bases fit TRBD1. The germline V gene has CDR1 MNHNS and CDR2 SASEGT. CDR3 length: 13 amino acids. The V segment lost 8 bases and the J segment 3 bases; nucleotides outside the gene matches: 3. DNA of the CDR3: TGTGCCAGCCGGGACAGTTACACCGGGGAGCTGTTTTTT. Its protein product is CASRDSYTGELFF.

Many counts were recorded for this clonotype. The gene calls are TRBV6-1 and TRBJ1-1; 7 bases agree with TRBD1. This CDR3 comprises 15 residues. J lost 1 base, V lost 7 bases, and 9 bases had no gene match. Per the germline V gene, CDR1 is MNHNS and CDR2 is SASEGT. In DNA, the CDR3 is TGTGCCAGCAATAAACAGGGGATGAGGAACACTGAAGCTTTCTTT. Protein: CASNKQGMRNTEAFF.

This clonotype was counted many times. The chain employs TRBV6-1 and TRBJ1-2; D gene ambiguous. This CDR3 comprises 10 residues. The V end lost 6 bases, the J end lost 8 bases, and 7 bases lay between the germline ends. In germline, CDR1 is MNHNS, CDR2 SASEGT. The CDR3 region is CASRDRGYTF. The DNA of the CDR3 is TGTGCCAGCAGAGACCGAGGCTACACCTTC.

The V call is TRBV6-5, the J call TRBJ2-3; 9 bases are a match to TRBD2. From germline, CDR1 is MNHEY and CDR2 SVGAGI. Trimming took 0 bases from V and 0 from J; bases not matched to a gene: 13. This CDR3 comprises 20 residues. The DNA for the CDR3 is TGTGCCAGCAGTTACTCTAGGCATAGCGGGAGCGGTAGAAGCACAGATACGCAGTATTTT. Its translation: CASSYSRHSGSGRSTDTQYF.

In its sample, this clonotype was seen a few times. The rearrangement uses TRBV20-1 and TRBJ2-1, with 8 bases matching TRBD2. CDR3 size: 15 residues. CDR1 is DFQATT and CDR2 is SNEGSKA in the germline V gene (reference sequence). V was clipped by 2 bases and J by 4 bases; unmatched bases: 7. The CDR3 here is CSARPTGGGYNEQFF. CDR3 DNA sequence: TGCAGTGCTAGACCCACCGGGGGGGGGTACAATGAGCAGTTCTTC.

The sample holds many counts of this clonotype. The chain couples TRBV2 to TRBJ1-1, with D unresolved. This CDR3 is 15 amino acids long. With 4 bases removed from V and 1 base from J, the gap between germline ends came to 13 bases. Germline CDR1 reads SNHLY; CDR2 reads FYNNEI. CDR3 protein: CASSVAAARNTEAFF. The CDR3 region has the DNA TGTGCCAGCAGTGTGGCGGCGGCGCGGAACACTGAAGCTTTCTTT.

This chain connects TRBV2 to TRBJ2-1, with D possibly being TRBD2 (5 bases). Germline lookup yields CDR1 SNHLY and CDR2 FYNNEI. The V and J ends lost 9 bases and 1 base respectively, with 10 bases between them. The CDR3 contains 13 residues. This CDR3 is CARKRSSYNEQFF. DNA for the CDR3: TGTGCCAGAAAGCGGAGTTCCTACAATGAGCAGTTCTTC.

This clonotype was counted at least ten times. The rearrangement uses TRBV12-3 or TRBV12-4 and TRBJ2-1; D is unclear. The CDR3 is 15 amino acids. Trimming took off 10 bases at V and 3 bases at J, with 19 bases between the two ends. CDR3 DNA: TGTGCCACGAACGGGCCAAGCAGAAACTACAATGAGCAGTTCTTC. This encodes CATNGPSRNYNEQFF.

This clonotype was seen at least ten times. This CDR3 reads CASSLGFVAGNNYGYTF. CDR3 nucleotides: TGTGCCAGCAGTTTAGGTTTTGTAGCGGGGAACAACTATGGCTACACCTTC. V and J are TRBV12-3 or TRBV12-4 and TRBJ1-2; D gene unclear. CDR3 length equals 17 residues. V lost 1 base to trimming and J lost 2 bases, with 17 bases between them.